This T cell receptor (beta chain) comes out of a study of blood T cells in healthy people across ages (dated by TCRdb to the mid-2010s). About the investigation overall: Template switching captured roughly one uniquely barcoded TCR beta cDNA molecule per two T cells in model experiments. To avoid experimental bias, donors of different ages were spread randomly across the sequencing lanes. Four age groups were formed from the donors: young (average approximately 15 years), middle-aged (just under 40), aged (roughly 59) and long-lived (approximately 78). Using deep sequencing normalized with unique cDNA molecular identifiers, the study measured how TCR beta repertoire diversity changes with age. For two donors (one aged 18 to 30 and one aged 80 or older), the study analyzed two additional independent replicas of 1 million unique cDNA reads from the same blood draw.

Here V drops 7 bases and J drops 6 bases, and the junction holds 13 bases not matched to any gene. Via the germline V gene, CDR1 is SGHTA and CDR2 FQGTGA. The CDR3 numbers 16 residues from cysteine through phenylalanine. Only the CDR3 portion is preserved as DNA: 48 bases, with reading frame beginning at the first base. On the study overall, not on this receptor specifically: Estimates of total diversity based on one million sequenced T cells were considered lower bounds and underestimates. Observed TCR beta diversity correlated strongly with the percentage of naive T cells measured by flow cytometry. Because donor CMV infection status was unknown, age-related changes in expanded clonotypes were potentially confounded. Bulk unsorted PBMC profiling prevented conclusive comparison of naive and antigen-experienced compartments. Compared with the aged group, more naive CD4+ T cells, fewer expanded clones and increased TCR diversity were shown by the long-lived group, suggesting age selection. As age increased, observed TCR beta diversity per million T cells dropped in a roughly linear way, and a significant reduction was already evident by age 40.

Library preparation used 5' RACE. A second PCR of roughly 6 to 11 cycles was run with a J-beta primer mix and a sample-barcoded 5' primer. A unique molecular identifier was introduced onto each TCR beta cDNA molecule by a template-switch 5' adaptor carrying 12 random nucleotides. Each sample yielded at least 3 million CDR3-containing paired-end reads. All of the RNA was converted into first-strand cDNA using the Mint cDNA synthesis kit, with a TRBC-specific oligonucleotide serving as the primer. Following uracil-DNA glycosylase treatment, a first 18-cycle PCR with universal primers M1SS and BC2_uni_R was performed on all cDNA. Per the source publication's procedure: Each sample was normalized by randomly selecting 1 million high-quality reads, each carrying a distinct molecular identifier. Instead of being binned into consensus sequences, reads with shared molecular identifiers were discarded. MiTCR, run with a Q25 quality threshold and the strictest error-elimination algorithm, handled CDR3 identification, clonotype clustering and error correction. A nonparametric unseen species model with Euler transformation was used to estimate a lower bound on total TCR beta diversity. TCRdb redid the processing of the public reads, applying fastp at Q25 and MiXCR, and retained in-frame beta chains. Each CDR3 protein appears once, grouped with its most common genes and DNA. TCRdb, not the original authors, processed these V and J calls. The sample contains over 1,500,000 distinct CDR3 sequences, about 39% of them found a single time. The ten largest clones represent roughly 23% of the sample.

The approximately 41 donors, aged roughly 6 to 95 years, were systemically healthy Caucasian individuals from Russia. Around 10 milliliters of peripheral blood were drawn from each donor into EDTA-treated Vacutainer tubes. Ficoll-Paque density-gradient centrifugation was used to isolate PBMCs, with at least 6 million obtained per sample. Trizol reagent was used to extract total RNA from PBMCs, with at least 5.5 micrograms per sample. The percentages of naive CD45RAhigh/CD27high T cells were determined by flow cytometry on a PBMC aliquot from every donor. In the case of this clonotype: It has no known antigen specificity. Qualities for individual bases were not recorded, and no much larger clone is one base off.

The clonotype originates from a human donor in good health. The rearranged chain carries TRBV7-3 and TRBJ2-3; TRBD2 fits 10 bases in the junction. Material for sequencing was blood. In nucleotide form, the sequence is TGTGCCAGCAACCATGGACTAGCGGACTTAGAGGATACGCAGTATTTT. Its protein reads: CASNHGLADLEDTQYF.